Below are 10 T cell receptor beta chains sequenced from a single sample in a study of T cells in tumors after PD-1 blockade. The table came from immunoSEQ multiplex PCR; TCRdb's copy has only in-frame clones and leaves some out. The sample contains about 33,000 clones, around 80% of which appear only once. The sample consisted of PBMCs, taken before anti-PD-1 treatment. Source of these receptors: a human donor with basal cell carcinoma.

This rearrangement joins TRBV13 to TRBJ2-1; 16 bases line up with TRBD2. J was trimmed by 4 bases and V by 5 bases; bases with no gene match: 5. Germline-derived CDR1 and CDR2 are PRHDT and FYEKMQ (reference sequence). The CDR3 covers 17 residues. The DNA of the CDR3 is TGTGCCAGCAGCCTGGGACTAGCGGGGGGGGCATACAATGAGCAGTTCTTC. Encoded protein: CASSLGLAGGAYNEQFF.

The rearrangement uses TRBV19 and TRBJ1-5, with 8 bases aligning to TRBD1. Germline assignment: CDR1 LNHDA and CDR2 SQIVND (reference sequence). Trimming at V came to 5 bases and at J to 3 bases, leaving 9 bases not matched to a gene. The CDR3 contains 16 residues. The CDR3 coding sequence is TGTGCCAGTAGTCCTACCGGGACAGGCCACAATCAGCCCCAGCATTTT. As protein: CASSPTGTGHNQPQHF. Full variable domain (missing parts from reference TRBV19 and TRBJ1-5): DGGITQSPKYLFRKEGQNVTLSCEQNLNHDAMYWYRQDPGQGLRLIYYSQIVNDFQKGDIAEGYSVSREKKESFPLTVTSAQKNPTAFYLCASSPTGTGHNQPQHFGDGTRLSIL.

V gene TRBV9 combines with J gene TRBJ2-5; D not resolved. Trimming took 2 bases from V and 5 from J, leaving 19 bases between them. CDR3 length: 16 amino acids. From germline, CDR1 is SGDLS and CDR2 YYNGEE. The CDR3 coding sequence is TGTGCCAGCAGCGTTGGTACAGCCAGCCATAGGGAGACCCAGTACTTC. Translated: CASSVGTASHRETQYF.

This clone showed up just a few times. Other DNA sequences in the sample encode the same CDR3. The chain couples TRBV4-3 to TRBJ2-6; TRBD2 is a possible D gene (6 bases). The CDR3 has 16 residues. Germline V gene lookup returns CDR1 LGHNA and CDR2 YSLEER. Trimming shortened V by 0 bases and J by 2 bases, and 8 bases separated the two germline ends. The CDR3 sequence: CASSQDRGTGANVLTF. The CDR3 nucleotides are TGCGCCAGCAGCCAAGATCGGGGGACTGGGGCCAACGTCCTGACTTTC.

The CDR3 reads CAWSVEGARGEAFF. The CDR3 nucleotides read TGTGCCTGGAGTGTAGAGGGGGCGCGTGGTGAAGCTTTCTTT. This sequence joins TRBV30 and TRBJ1-1; TRBD1 matches 7 bases. V was clipped by 0 bases and J by 7 bases; unmatched bases: 8. The CDR3 totals 14 residues. Per germline, CDR1 GTSNPN and CDR2 SVGIG (reference sequence).

This clone was seen only once. The V gene is TRBV5-1, the J gene TRBJ2-7; possibly TRBD2 for D (6 bases). The germline V and J ends were trimmed by 8 bases and 8 bases, with 20 bases remaining between them. Per the germline V gene, CDR1 is SGHRS and CDR2 is YFSETQ. The CDR3 extends over 13 amino acids. The CDR3 sequence is CASKFTGRQQQYF. CDR3 nucleotides: TGCGCCAGTAAATTTACCGGGAGACAGCAGCAGTACTTC.

This clone came up once. J is TRBJ2-7 and V is TRBV14; TRBD2 matches at 10 bases. From germline, CDR1 is SGHDN and CDR2 FVKESK. The CDR3 covers 14 residues. V trimming: 3 bases; J trimming: 3 bases; junction bases outside the gene matches: 2. The CDR3 sequence: CASSQGLAHYEQYF. Written as DNA, the CDR3 is TGTGCCAGCAGCCAGGGACTAGCGCACTACGAGCAGTACTTC.

The V gene is TRBV5-1, the J gene TRBJ1-2; the D is unclear. Trimming took 3 bases from V and 8 from J, leaving 14 bases between them. Germline lookup yields CDR1 SGHRS and CDR2 YFSETQ. CDR3 length: 13 amino acids. The CDR3 sequence: CASSWGTSGGYTF. CDR3 nucleotides: TGCGCCAGCAGCTGGGGTACCTCTGGGGGCTACACCTTC. The complete variable domain, with remaining parts taken from reference TRBV5-1 and TRBJ1-2, reads KAGVTQTPRYLIKTRGQQVTLSCSPISGHRSVSWYQQTPGQGLQFLFEYFSETQRNKGNFPGRFSGRQFSNSRSEMNVSTLELGDSALYLCASSWGTSGGYTFGSGTRLTVV.

The sample holds a few counts of this clone. The J gene is TRBJ2-4, the V gene TRBV7-8; D tentatively fits TRBD1 or TRBD2 (5 bases each). The ends were cut back, 5 bases at V and 2 bases at J, with 16 bases in the middle. Germline lookup yields CDR1 SGHVS and CDR2 FQNEAQ. This CDR3 contains 16 residues. CDR3 nucleotides: TGTGCCAGCAGCCTCCGGGACCCTAGCCCCAAAAACATTCAGTACTTC. Amino acids: CASSLRDPSPKNIQYF.

The chain couples TRBV24-1 to TRBJ2-3; 10 positions match TRBD2. Germline V gives CDR1 KGHDR, CDR2 SFDVKD. Trimming removed 2 bases from V and 5 bases from J; junction bases left unmatched: 3. This CDR3 has 15 residues. This CDR3 is CATSDSAGGGDTQYF. The CDR3 nucleotides are TGTGCCACCAGTGATTCAGCGGGAGGGGGAGATACGCAGTATTTT.